This TCR beta chain derives from a study of cytomegalovirus exposure and HLA in healthy donors. Whole-study context: The same platform as the roughly 670 first-cohort repertoires was used for the 95 to 150 validation repertoires, a later analysis reported.

Study observations and caveats: In vitro testing confirmed three CMV-associated chains as specific for CMV antigens. A later analysis found first-cohort TCR clusters tended to co-occur in the 120 validation repertoires.

Profiled with immunoSEQ multiplex PCR; TCRdb holds only in-frame clones, not every one. The profile shows around 70,000 clones, 94% of them singletons. The CDR3 loop spans 16 amino acids. CDR1 is LGHNA, CDR2 YNFKEQ, per germline. The ends were cut back, 1 base at V and 2 bases at J, with 14 bases in the middle. The donors belonged to the roughly 120-subject validation cohort, separate from the approximately 700-subject first cohort. A note on this clone: Its antigen is not identified.

This sequence joins TRBV4-2 and TRBJ2-5; perhaps TRBD2 as D (6 bases). This TCR derives from a man aged 18 to 29 in good health and CMV-seropositive. The sample consisted of PBMCs. The chain's CDR3 is CASSQVGIAAQETQYF. CDR3 nucleotide sequence: TGTGCCAGCAGCCAAGTGGGGATAGCGGCACAAGAGACCCAGTACTTC.